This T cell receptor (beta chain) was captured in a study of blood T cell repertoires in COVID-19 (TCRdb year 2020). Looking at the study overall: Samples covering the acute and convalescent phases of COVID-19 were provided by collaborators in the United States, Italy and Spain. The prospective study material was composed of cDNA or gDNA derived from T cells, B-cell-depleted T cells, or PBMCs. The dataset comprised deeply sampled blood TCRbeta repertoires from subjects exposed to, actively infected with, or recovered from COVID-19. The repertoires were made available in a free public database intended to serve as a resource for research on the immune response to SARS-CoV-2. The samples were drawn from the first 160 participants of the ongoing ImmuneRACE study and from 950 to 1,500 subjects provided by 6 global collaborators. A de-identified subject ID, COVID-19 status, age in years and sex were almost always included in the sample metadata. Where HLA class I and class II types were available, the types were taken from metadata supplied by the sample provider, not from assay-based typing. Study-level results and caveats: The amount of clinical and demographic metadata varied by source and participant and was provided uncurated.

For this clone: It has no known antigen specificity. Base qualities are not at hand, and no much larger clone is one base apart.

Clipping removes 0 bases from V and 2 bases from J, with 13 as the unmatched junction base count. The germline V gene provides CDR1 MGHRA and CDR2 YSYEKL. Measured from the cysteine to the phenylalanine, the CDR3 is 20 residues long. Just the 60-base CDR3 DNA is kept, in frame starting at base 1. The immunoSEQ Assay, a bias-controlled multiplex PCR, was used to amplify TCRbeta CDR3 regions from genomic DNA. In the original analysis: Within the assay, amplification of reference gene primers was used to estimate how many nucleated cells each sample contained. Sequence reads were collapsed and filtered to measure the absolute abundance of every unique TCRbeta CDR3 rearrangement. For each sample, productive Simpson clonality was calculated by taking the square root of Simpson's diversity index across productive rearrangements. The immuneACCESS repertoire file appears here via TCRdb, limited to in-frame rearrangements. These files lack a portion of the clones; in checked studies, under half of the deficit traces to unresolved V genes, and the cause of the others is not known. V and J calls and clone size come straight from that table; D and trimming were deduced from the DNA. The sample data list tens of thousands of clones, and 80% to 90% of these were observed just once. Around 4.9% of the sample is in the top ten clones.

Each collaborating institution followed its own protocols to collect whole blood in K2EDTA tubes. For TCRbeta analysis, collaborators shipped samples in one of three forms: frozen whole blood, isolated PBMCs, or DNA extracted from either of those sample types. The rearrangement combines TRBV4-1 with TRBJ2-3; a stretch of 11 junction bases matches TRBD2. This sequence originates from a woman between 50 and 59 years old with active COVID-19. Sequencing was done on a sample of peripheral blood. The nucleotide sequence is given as TGCGCCAGCAGCCAAGAGTTTCCAGGCAGACTAGCGGGGTTCACAGATACGCAGTATTTT. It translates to CASSQEFPGRLAGFTDTQYF.